This T cell receptor beta chain originates from a study of response to subunit inactivated influenza vaccine. Study outcomes and limitations: Authors suggested few new T cells are recruited by each seasonal influenza vaccination.

As regards this clonotype: Its antigen remains unknown.

MiXCR, applied by TCRdb to the RT-PCR reads, yields one record per CDR3 protein. The profile shows about 540,000 distinct CDR3 sequences, approximately 22% of them singletons. The CDR3 loop spans 13 amino acids. Germline CDR1 is DFQATT and CDR2 is SNEGSKA (reference sequence). The V end lost 3 bases, the J end lost 2 bases, and 9 bases lay between the germline ends. The sample was also reused in another study, on T cells expressing NK-cell markers. Per that study: The cDNA for TCR beta came from 5'RACE template switching with UMIs. An anti-gamma-delta TCR antibody confined sorting to alpha-beta TCR T cells across several of the experiments. About six donors carried dominant NKG2C+ clonotypes that made up about 1.0-7.5% of their CD8+ T cells. The CD3+CD56-NKG2C+ fraction was also led by these clonotypes in several donors.

Source: CD4+ T cells sorted from PBMCs, taken 11 to 12 days after vaccination. The chain combines TRBV20-1 with TRBJ2-3; weak D call: TRBD1 (6 bases). The TCR comes from a man in his forties or fifties who received an inactivated influenza vaccine. CDR3 in amino acids: CSASGGTTDTQYF. In nucleotides, the CDR3 is TGCAGTGCTAGTGGGGGCACCACAGATACGCAGTATTTT.